These T cell receptor beta chains were read from a single sample in a study of T cell responses to AZD1222 COVID-19 vaccine. TCRdb's copy holds only in-frame clones and misses some; the assay was immunoSEQ multiplex PCR. The repertoire holds 66,000 or so clones, with about 90% as singletons. Sample: peripheral blood, taken on day 0 of AZD1222 vaccination. These receptors were taken from an adult in good health. The conserved cysteine and the conserved F or W are not part of the CDR3 here. Part of the rows lack a size; the others show once, few, many or a class for expanded clones.

CDR3 protein: ASSQNPGTLQETQY
J gene: TRBJ2-5
V gene: TRBV3-1/TRBV3-2
clone size: NA

CDR3 protein: ASSQAPDTMNTEAF
J gene: TRBJ1-1
V gene: TRBV7-6
clone size: NA

CDR3 protein: ASGAAGQLYSNQPQH
J gene: TRBJ1-5
V gene: TRBV28
clone size: NA

CDR3 protein: ATRQGPEAF
J gene: TRBJ1-1
V gene: TRBV6-6
clone size: NA

CDR3 protein: ASSPPQGWTEAF
J gene: TRBJ1-1
V gene: TRBV18
clone size: NA

CDR3 protein: ASSHDDGEKLF
J gene: TRBJ1-4
V gene: TRBV28
clone size: NA

CDR3 protein: ASSSSSRTGAYEQY
J gene: TRBJ2-7
V gene: TRBV5-4
clone size: NA

CDR3 protein: ASSLGYSGFGETQY
J gene: TRBJ2-5
V gene: TRBV7-9
clone size: NA

CDR3 protein: ASSIGARYT
J gene: TRBJ1-2
V gene: TRBV19
clone size: NA

CDR3 protein: ASSTGQSQETQY
J gene: TRBJ2-5
V gene: TRBV5-1
clone size: NA

CDR3 protein: ASSLGLSNQPQH
J gene: TRBJ1-5
V gene: TRBV5-6
clone size: few

CDR3 protein: ASSLPSGRSTDTQY
J gene: TRBJ2-3
V gene: TRBV28
clone size: NA

CDR3 protein: ASSGDSNQPQH
J gene: TRBJ1-5
V gene: TRBV2
clone size: NA

CDR3 protein: ASSMMDGKNIQY
J gene: TRBJ2-4
V gene: TRBV19
clone size: NA

CDR3 protein: ASSEAGTSYNSPLH
J gene: TRBJ1-6
V gene: TRBV2
clone size: NA

CDR3 protein: AWGRDSNQPQH
J gene: TRBJ1-5
V gene: TRBV30
clone size: NA

CDR3 protein: ASSEPRDTGELF
J gene: TRBJ2-2
V gene: TRBV6-1
clone size: NA

CDR3 protein: ASSLVAGQGGEKLF
J gene: TRBJ1-4
V gene: TRBV7-8
clone size: NA